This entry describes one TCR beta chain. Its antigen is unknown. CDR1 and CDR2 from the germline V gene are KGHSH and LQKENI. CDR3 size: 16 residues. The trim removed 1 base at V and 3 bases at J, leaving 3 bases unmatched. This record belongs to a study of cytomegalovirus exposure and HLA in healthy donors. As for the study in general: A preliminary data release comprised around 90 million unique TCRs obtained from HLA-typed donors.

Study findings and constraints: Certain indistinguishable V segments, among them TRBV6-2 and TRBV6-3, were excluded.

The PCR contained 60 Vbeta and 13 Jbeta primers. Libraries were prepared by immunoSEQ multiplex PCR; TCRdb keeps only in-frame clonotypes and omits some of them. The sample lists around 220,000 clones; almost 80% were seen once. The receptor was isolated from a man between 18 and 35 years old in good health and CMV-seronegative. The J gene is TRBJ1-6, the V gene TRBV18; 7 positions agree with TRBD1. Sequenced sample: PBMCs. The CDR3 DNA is TGTGCCAGCTCACCACGGTCAGGGGGCTATAATTCACCCCTCCACTTT. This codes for CASSPRSGGYNSPLHF.